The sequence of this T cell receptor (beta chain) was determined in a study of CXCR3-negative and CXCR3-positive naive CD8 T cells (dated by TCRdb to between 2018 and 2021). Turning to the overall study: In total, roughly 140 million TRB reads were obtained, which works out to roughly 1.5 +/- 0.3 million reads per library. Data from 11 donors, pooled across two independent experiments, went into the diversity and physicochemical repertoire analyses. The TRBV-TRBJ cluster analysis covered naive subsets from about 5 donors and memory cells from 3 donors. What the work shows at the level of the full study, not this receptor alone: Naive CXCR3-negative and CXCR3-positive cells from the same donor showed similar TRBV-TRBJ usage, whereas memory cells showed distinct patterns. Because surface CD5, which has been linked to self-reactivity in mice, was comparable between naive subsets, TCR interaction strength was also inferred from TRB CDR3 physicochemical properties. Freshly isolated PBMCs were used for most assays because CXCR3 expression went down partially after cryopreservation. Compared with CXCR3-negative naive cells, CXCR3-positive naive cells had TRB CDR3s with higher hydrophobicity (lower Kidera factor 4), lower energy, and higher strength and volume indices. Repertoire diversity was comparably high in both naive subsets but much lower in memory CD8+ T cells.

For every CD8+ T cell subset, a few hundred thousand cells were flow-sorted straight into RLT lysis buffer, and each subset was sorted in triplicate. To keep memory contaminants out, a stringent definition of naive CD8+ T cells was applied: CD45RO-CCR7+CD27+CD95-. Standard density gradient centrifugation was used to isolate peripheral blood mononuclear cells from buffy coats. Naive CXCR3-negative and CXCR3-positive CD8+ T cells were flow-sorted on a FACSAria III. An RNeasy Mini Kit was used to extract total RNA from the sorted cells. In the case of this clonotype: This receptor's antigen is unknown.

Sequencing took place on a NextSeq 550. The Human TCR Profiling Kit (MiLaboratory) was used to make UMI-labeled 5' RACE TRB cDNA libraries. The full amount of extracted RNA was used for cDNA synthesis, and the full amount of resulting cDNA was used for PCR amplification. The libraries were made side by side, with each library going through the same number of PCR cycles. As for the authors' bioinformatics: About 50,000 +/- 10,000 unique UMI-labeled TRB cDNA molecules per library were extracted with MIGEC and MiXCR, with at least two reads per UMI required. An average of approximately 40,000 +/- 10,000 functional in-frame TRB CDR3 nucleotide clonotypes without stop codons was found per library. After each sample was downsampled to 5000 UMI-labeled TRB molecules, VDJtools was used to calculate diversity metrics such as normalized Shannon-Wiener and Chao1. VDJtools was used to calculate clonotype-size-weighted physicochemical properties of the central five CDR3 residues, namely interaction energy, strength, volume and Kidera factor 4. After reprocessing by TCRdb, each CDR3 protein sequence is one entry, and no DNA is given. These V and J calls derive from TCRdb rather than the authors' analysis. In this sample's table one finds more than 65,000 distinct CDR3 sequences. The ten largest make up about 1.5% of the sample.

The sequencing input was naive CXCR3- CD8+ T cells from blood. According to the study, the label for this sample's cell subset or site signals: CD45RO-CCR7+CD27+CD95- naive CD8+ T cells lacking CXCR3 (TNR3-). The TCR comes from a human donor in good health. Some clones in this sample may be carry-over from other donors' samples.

The encoded CDR3 is CASSLRPIGDTQYF. The chain joins TRBV11-2 to TRBJ2-3; TCRdb names TRBD2, which stays unverified in the absence of DNA. CDR1 SGHAT and CDR2 FQNNGV are derived from the germline V gene. The CDR3 numbers 14 residues from cysteine through phenylalanine. No DNA sequence is on record.